Shown below are 28 T cell receptor beta chains from a single sample sequenced in a study of CD8 T cells in ankylosing spondylitis. Each CDR3 protein gets one entry after TCRdb re-called the 5' RACE reads with MiXCR. The sample records 350,000 to 550,000 distinct CDR3 sequences, roughly a quarter being singletons. Study-level points and caveats: Among TCR beta sequences, a motif of several highly homologous variants appeared characteristic of ankylosing spondylitis blood.

No antigens are known for them. Sequencing was performed on blood, either unsorted or a sorted T cell fraction (not recorded which). These receptors originate from a male donor with ankylosing spondylitis.

There are a few counts of this clonotype. This sequence joins TRBV5-6 and TRBJ2-5; TRBD2 might be the D (6 bases). The germline CDR1 and CDR2 sequences are SGHDT and YYEEEE. Trimming cost V 6 bases and J 2 bases, with 11 bases left between them. The CDR3 contains 13 residues. The CDR3 here is CASTQTRQETQYF. The CDR3 DNA reads TGTGCCAGCACCCAGACTAGACAAGAGACCCAGTACTTC.

The genes are TRBV20-1 and TRBJ2-5; D gene unclear. This CDR3 has 12 residues. V gave up 3 bases and J gave up 1 base, with 6 bases separating them. Germline V lookup: CDR1 DFQATT, CDR2 SNEGSKA (reference sequence). CDR3 loop: CSARHLQETQYF. The CDR3 DNA sequence: TGCAGTGCTAGGCATCTCCAAGAGACCCAGTACTTC.

This clonotype was observed a handful of times. The V call is TRBV18, the J call TRBJ1-1; D call uncertain. CDR3 length: 17 amino acids. In germline, CDR1 is KGHSH, CDR2 LQKENI. The germline V and J ends were trimmed by 3 bases and 2 bases, with 19 bases remaining between them. Written as DNA, the CDR3 is TGTGCCAGCTCACCCCAACAAAATCGGGTGGCAAACACTGAAGCTTTCTTT. This translates into CASSPQQNRVANTEAFF.

The V and J genes are TRBV18 and TRBJ2-5; 8 nucleotides match TRBD2. Germline lookup yields CDR1 KGHSH and CDR2 LQKENI. J was trimmed by 7 bases and V by 3 bases; bases with no gene match: 13. This CDR3 is built from 16 residues. This CDR3 reads CASSPSTSGSQGTQYF. CDR3 nucleotides: TGTGCCAGCTCACCGTCCACTAGCGGCAGCCAGGGGACCCAGTACTTC.

Turning to this clonotype: A much more abundant neighbour one base away suggests this may be a read error. The chain joins TRBV3-1 to TRBJ2-7; 10 nucleotides line up with TRBD2. CDR1 and CDR2 (germline): LGHDT, YNNKEL (reference sequence). The CDR3 length is 16 residues. V shed 7 bases, J shed 2 bases, and the junction held 11 bases outside the gene matches. As DNA, the CDR3 is TGTGCCAGCACCGCCCTAGCGGGAGTTACCGCCTACGAGCAGTACTTC. Amino acids: CASTALAGVTAYEQYF.

The rearrangement links TRBV15 to TRBJ1-1; D gene uncertain. The V and J ends lost 3 bases and 5 bases respectively, with 7 bases between them. The CDR3 covers 12 residues. Germline CDR1 reads LNHNV; CDR2 reads YYDKDF (reference sequence). CDR3 sequence (DNA): TGTGCCACCAGCAGCCGCCCAACTGAAGCTTTCTTT. Translation gives CATSSRPTEAFF.

This clonotype was found a few times. The rearrangement joins TRBV12-3 or TRBV12-4 to TRBJ2-2, with D uncertain. With 0 bases removed from V and 7 bases from J, the gap between germline ends came to 12 bases. The CDR3 consists of 15 residues. DNA for the CDR3: TGTGCCAGCAGTTTAGCTGGTGGATGGGGCGGGGAGCTGTTTTTT. Amino acids: CASSLAGGWGGELFF.

The rearrangement joins TRBV5-1 to TRBJ1-2; D is perhaps TRBD1 (5 bases). CDR3 size: 14 residues. CDR1 and CDR2 from the germline V gene are SGHRS and YFSETQ. V was trimmed by 4 bases and J by 4 bases, leaving 14 bases between them. CDR3 protein: CASSPETAPYGYTF. For the CDR3, the DNA is TGCGCCAGCAGCCCTGAGACAGCCCCCTATGGCTACACCTTC.

In its sample, this clonotype was seen many times. One junction end disagrees with the germline gene, perhaps due to a read error. The chain couples TRBV5-1 to TRBJ1-1, with a tentative D call TRBD1 (5 bases). The CDR3 is 14 residues long. From germline, CDR1 is SGHRS and CDR2 YFSETQ. The CDR3 here is CASSLVGANTEAFF. DNA for the CDR3: TGTGCCAGCAGCTTGGTAGGGGCGAACACTGAAGCTTTCTTT.

V usage is TRBV7-2 and J usage is TRBJ2-7; 9 nucleotides line up with TRBD2. Germline trimming cut 4 bases from V and 3 bases from J; bases unmatched to any gene: 7. Germline V lookup: CDR1 SGHTA, CDR2 FQGNSA. The CDR3 extends over 15 amino acids. The CDR3 DNA reads as TGTGCCAGCAGCTCCTTTAGCGGGAGAAGCTACGAGCAGTACTTC. Amino acid sequence: CASSSFSGRSYEQYF.

The gene calls are TRBV20-1 and TRBJ1-5; a weak D match, TRBD1 (5 bases). In germline, CDR1 is DFQATT, CDR2 SNEGSKA (reference sequence). V was cut by 0 bases and J by 6 bases, with 12 bases left in between. CDR3 length equals 14 residues. The CDR3 sequence is CSARDQAGIQPQHF. The CDR3 region has the DNA TGCAGTGCTAGAGATCAGGCAGGGATTCAGCCCCAGCATTTT.

The table lists this clonotype with many counts. This chain joins TRBV7-6 and TRBJ2-1; 13 bases are a match to TRBD2. The CDR3 sequence is 15 residues long. Germline V gene lookup returns CDR1 SGHVS and CDR2 FNYEAQ. With V trimmed by 5 bases and J by 7 bases, 5 bases remained unmatched. CDR3 sequence reads: CASSRGLAGENEQFF. The CDR3 DNA sequence: TGTGCCAGCAGCCGCGGACTAGCGGGAGAAAATGAGCAGTTCTTC.

The J gene is TRBJ2-1, the V gene TRBV25-1; D is ambiguous. The CDR3 loop spans 12 amino acids. Trimming pared 6 bases from V and 8 bases from J, leaving 11 bases between. Per germline, CDR1 MGHDK and CDR2 SYGVNS. As DNA, the CDR3 is TGTGCCAGCAGGTCAGCTATGGATGAGCAGTTCTTC. The encoded protein is CASRSAMDEQFF.

The chain recombines TRBV10-3 with TRBJ1-5; the match to TRBD1 covers 10 bases. Germline V gene sequence: CDR1 ENHRY, CDR2 SYGVKD. The CDR3 runs 16 residues. After removal of 6 bases from V and 1 base from J, the junction contained 6 bases not matched to a gene. This chain's CDR3 is CAISQTGGLSNQPQHF. The CDR3 bases are TGTGCCATCAGCCAGACAGGGGGCTTAAGCAATCAGCCCCAGCATTTT.

This clonotype was observed a few times. V usage is TRBV20-1 and J usage is TRBJ1-6; TRBD1 agrees at 9 bases. This CDR3 spans 14 amino acids. Trimming took 3 bases from V and 7 from J; bases not matched to a gene: 4. The germline gives CDR1 DFQATT, CDR2 SNEGSKA (reference sequence). In DNA form, the CDR3 reads TGCAGTGCTAGCCCCGGGACAGGGAATTCACCCCTCCACTTT. Encoded protein: CSASPGTGNSPLHF.

The rearrangement joins TRBV2 to TRBJ2-1, with 13 bases fitting TRBD2. CDR1 and CDR2 (germline): SNHLY, FYNNEI. V shed 8 bases and J 7 bases; nucleotides not matched to a gene: 5. The CDR3 has 14 residues. For the CDR3, the DNA is TGTGCCAGCTGGGGACTAGCGGGGAATAATGAGCAGTTCTTC. Protein sequence: CASWGLAGNNEQFF.

This clonotype was seen more than once but under ten times. The CDR3 sequence: CASSPTGWYNEQFF. CDR3 DNA sequence: TGTGCCAGCAGCCCGACGGGTTGGTACAATGAGCAGTTCTTC. The chain employs TRBV5-5 and TRBJ2-1; no clear D gene. CDR3 length equals 14 residues. The germline CDR1 and CDR2 sequences are SGHKS and YYEKEE (reference sequence). V was clipped by 4 bases and J by 4 bases, with 12 bases between them.

This clonotype has a handful of counts. V is TRBV5-1 and J is TRBJ2-7; TRBD1 matches at 7 bases. This CDR3 contains 13 residues. The germline CDR1 and CDR2 sequences are SGHRS and YFSETQ. J gave up 4 bases and V 7 bases, and 8 bases lay outside the gene matches. This CDR3 is CASAKGQIYEQYF. CDR3 DNA sequence: TGCGCCAGCGCCAAGGGACAGATTTACGAGCAGTACTTC.

This sequence joins TRBV6-4 and TRBJ1-2; D gene unclear. The V gene lost 0 bases and the J gene lost 2 bases, with 10 bases spanning the gap. CDR3 length equals 15 residues. Germline CDR1 and CDR2: MRHNA and SNTAGT. This chain's CDR3 is CASSDSGAGNYGYTF. For the CDR3, the DNA is TGTGCCAGCAGTGACTCGGGAGCAGGCAACTATGGCTACACCTTC.

The chain combines TRBV27 with TRBJ2-7, with 7 bases identical to TRBD2. Germline CDR1 MNHEY, CDR2 SMNVEV (reference sequence). V was pared by 6 bases and J by 4 bases, with 9 bases of the junction left unmatched. The CDR3 contains 14 residues. DNA for the CDR3: TGTGCCAGCAGCCCGATGCGGGAGCTGTACGAGCAGTACTTC. This gives the protein CASSPMRELYEQYF.

The chain recombines TRBV12-3 or TRBV12-4 with TRBJ2-1; 16 bases map to TRBD2. Unmatched junction bases numbered 3, after V lost 4 bases and J lost 9 bases. The CDR3 covers 15 residues. CDR3 DNA: TGTGCCAGCAGTTATGGGACTAGCGGGAGGGGTGAGCAGTTCTTC. Its translation: CASSYGTSGRGEQFF.

The V gene is TRBV18, the J gene TRBJ1-1; no definite D call. Germline V lookup: CDR1 KGHSH, CDR2 LQKENI. The CDR3 sequence is 14 residues long. The V and J ends lost 3 bases and 0 bases respectively, with 8 bases between them. This chain's CDR3 is CASSPKELNTEAFF. CDR3 nucleotide sequence: TGTGCCAGCTCACCGAAAGAACTGAACACTGAAGCTTTCTTT.

V and J are TRBV5-1 and TRBJ2-3; D not resolved. The germline V gene has CDR1 SGHRS and CDR2 YFSETQ. V lost 0 bases, J lost 2 bases, and 7 bases lay in between. The CDR3 sequence is 14 residues long. The CDR3 coding sequence is TGCGCCAGCAGCTTGGGATACTACACAGATACGCAGTATTTT. Translated: CASSLGYYTDTQYF.

The rearrangement joins TRBV15 to TRBJ1-5; perhaps TRBD1 as D (5 bases). The V gene's germline CDR1 is LNHNV and CDR2 YYDKDF (reference sequence). The CDR3 extends over 16 amino acids. With 8 bases removed from V and 0 bases from J, the gap between germline ends came to 17 bases. CDR3 bases: TGTGCCACCGGGGAGGGGCAGCGTTCTAGCAATCAGCCCCAGCATTTT. Its translation is CATGEGQRSSNQPQHF.

This clonotype was detected only a few times. The chain recombines TRBV6-1 with TRBJ2-7; D may be TRBD1 or TRBD2 (5 bases each). V lost 1 base to trimming and J lost 0 bases, with 16 bases between them. The CDR3 sequence is 17 residues long. From germline, CDR1 is MNHNS and CDR2 SASEGT. The CDR3 is CASSEGRWTSLSYEQYV. In nucleotides, the CDR3 is TGTGCCAGCAGTGAAGGGAGGTGGACATCTCTCTCCTACGAGCAGTACGTC.

The chain employs TRBV7-2 and TRBJ1-3; D is unresolved. In germline, CDR1 is SGHTA, CDR2 FQGNSA. Trimming removed 5 bases from V and 0 bases from J, with 11 bases in between. The CDR3 sequence is 15 residues long. CDR3 in amino acids: CASSLHLFSGNTIYF. The CDR3 coding sequence is TGTGCCAGCAGCCTACATCTTTTCTCTGGAAACACCATATATTTT.

The V gene is TRBV7-9, the J gene TRBJ2-2, with TRBD2 matching 7 bases. CDR3 size: 15 residues. The germline CDR1 and CDR2 sequences are SEHNR and FQNEAQ (reference sequence). Trimming at V came to 2 bases and at J to 6 bases, leaving 6 bases not matched to a gene. The chain's CDR3 is CASSLNTGGSGELFF. The CDR3 DNA reads TGTGCCAGCAGCTTAAACACGGGAGGATCCGGGGAGCTGTTTTTT.

The chain has TRBV24-1 and TRBJ2-5; TRBD1 agrees at 10 bases. V was clipped by 5 bases and J by 1 base; unmatched bases: 6. The CDR3 spans 16 residues. Per germline, CDR1 KGHDR and CDR2 SFDVKD. This chain's CDR3 is CATSAGDRGLQETQYF. The CDR3 region has the DNA TGTGCCACCAGTGCCGGGGACAGGGGCCTCCAAGAGACCCAGTACTTC.